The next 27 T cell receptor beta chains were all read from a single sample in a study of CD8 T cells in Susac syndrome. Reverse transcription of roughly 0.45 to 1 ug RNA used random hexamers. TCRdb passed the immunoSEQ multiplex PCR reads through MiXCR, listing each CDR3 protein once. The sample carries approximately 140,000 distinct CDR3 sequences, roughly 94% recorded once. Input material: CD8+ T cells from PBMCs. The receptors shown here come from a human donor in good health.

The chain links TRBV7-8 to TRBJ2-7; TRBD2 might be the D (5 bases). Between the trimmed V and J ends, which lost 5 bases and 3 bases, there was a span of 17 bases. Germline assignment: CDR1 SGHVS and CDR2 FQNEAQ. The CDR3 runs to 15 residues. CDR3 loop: CASSVEGLSRYEQYF. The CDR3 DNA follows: TGTGCCAGCAGCGTAGAGGGCCTTTCCCGCTACGAGCAGTACTTC.

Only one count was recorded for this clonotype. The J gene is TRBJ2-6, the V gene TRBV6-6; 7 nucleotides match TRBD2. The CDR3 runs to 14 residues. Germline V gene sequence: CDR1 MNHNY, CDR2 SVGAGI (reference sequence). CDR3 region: CAGMGGAGANVLTF. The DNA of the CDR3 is TGTGCTGGTATGGGGGGGGCTGGGGCCAACGTCCTGACTTTC.

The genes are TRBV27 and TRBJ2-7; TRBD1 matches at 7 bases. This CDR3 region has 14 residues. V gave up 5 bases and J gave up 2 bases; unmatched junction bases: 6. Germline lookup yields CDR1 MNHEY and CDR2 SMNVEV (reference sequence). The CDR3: CASSAQGYPYEQYF. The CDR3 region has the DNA TGTGCCAGCAGTGCACAGGGGTATCCCTACGAGCAGTACTTC.

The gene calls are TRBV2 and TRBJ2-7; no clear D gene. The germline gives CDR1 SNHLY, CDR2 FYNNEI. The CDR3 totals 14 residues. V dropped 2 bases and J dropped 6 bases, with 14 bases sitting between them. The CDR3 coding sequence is TGTGCCAGCAGTGAAAATCCGTGGGCTGTCGAGCAGTACTTC. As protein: CASSENPWAVEQYF.

The CDR3 spells CASSTLAGGLETQYF. In DNA form, the CDR3 reads TGTGCCAGCAGTACCCTAGCGGGAGGGTTGGAGACCCAGTACTTC. The chain couples TRBV27 to TRBJ2-5; 12 positions match TRBD2. Germline V gene sequence: CDR1 MNHEY, CDR2 SMNVEV (reference sequence). The V segment lost 5 bases and the J segment 5 bases; nucleotides outside the gene matches: 6. The CDR3 extends over 15 amino acids.

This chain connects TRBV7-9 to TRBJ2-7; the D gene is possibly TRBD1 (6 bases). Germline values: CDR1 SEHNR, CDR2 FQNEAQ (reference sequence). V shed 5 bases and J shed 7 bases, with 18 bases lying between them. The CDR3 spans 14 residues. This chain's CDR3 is CASSPRDRPEEQYF. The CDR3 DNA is TGTGCCAGCAGCCCACGCGACAGGCCGGAGGAGCAGTACTTC.

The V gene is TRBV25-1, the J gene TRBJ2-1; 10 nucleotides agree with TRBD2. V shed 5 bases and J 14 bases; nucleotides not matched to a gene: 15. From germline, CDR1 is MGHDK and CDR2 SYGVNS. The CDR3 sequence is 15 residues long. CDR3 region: CASSSGLAPLFGEFF. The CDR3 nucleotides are TGTGCCAGCAGTTCGGGACTAGCGCCTCTCTTCGGGGAGTTCTTC.

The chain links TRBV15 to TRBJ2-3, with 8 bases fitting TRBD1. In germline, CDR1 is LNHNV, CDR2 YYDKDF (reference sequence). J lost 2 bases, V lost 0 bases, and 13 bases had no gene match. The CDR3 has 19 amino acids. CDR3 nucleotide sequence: TGTGCCACCAGCAGAGATGGACAGGGCTCTATCACCTTCACAGATACGCAGTATTTT. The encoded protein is CATSRDGQGSITFTDTQYF.

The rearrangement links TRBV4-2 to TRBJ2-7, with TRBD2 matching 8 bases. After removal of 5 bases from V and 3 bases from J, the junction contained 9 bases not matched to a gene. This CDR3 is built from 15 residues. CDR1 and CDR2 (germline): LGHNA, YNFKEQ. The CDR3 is CASSLQRESYYEQYF. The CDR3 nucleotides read TGTGCCAGCAGCTTACAGCGGGAGTCCTACTACGAGCAGTACTTC.

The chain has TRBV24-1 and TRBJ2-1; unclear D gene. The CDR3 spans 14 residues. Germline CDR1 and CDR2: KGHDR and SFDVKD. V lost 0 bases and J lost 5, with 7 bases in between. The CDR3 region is CATSDLRQHNEQFF. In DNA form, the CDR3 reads TGTGCCACCAGTGATTTGCGGCAGCACAATGAGCAGTTCTTC.

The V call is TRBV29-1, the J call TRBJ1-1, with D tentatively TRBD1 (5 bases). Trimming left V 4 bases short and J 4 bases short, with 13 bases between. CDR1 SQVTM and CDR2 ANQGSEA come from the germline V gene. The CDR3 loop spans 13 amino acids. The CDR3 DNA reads TGCAGCGTTGCCGTTGACAGAGTCACTGAAGCTTTCTTT. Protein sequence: CSVAVDRVTEAFF.

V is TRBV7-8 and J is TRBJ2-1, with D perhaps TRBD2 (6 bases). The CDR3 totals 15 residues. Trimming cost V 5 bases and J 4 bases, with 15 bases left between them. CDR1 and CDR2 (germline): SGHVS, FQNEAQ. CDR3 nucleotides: TGTGCCAGCAGCGCCGAACCGCTAGCGTACAATGAGCAGTTCTTC. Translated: CASSAEPLAYNEQFF.

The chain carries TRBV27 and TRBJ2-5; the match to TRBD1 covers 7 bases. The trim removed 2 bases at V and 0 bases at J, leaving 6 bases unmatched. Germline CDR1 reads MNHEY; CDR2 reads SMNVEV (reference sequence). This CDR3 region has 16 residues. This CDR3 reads CASSLRDRVYQETQYF. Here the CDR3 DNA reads TGTGCCAGCAGTTTACGGGACAGAGTGTACCAAGAGACCCAGTACTTC.

The CDR3 DNA is TGTGCCTCTAACGACCGCTATGGCTACACCTTC. This codes for CASNDRYGYTF. The chain employs TRBV30 and TRBJ1-2; D gene ambiguous. The CDR3 is made up of 11 amino acids. Per the germline V gene, CDR1 is GTSNPN and CDR2 is SVGIG (reference sequence). V shed 7 bases and J shed 4 bases, with 10 bases lying between them. The variable domain in full, completed from reference TRBV30 and TRBJ1-2, reads SQTIHQWPATLVQPVGSPLSLECTVEGTSNPNLYWYRQAAGRGLQLLFYSVGIGQISSEVPQNLSASRPQDRQFILSSKKLLLSDSGFYLCASNDRYGYTFGSGTRLTVV.

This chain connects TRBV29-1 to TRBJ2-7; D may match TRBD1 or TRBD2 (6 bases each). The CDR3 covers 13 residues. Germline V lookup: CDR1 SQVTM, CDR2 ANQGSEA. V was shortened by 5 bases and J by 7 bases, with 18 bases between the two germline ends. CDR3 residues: CSVYLGLGAEQYF. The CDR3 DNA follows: TGCAGCGTTTATCTGGGACTGGGGGCAGAGCAGTACTTC.

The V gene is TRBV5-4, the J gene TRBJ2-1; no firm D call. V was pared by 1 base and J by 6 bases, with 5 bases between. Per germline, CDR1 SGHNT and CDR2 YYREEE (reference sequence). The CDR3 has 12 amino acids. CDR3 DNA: TGTGCCAGCAGCTTGCGAGTCAATGAGCAGTTCTTC. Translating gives CASSLRVNEQFF. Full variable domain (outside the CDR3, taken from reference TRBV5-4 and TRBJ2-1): ETGVTQSPTHLIKTRGQQVTLRCSSQSGHNTVSWYQQALGQGPQFIFQYYREEENGRGNFPPRFSGLQFPNYSSELNVNALELDDSALYLCASSLRVNEQFFGPGTRLTVL.

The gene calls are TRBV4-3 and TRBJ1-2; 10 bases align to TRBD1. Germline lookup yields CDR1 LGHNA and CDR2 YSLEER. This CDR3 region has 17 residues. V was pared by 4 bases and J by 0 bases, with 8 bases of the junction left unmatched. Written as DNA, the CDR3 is TGCGCCAGCAGCCCCTCTACCGGACAGGGGGCTAACTATGGCTACACCTTC. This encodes CASSPSTGQGANYGYTF.

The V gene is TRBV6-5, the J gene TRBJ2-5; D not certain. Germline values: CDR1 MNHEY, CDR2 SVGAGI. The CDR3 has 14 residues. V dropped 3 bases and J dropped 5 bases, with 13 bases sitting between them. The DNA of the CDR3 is TGTGCCAGCAGTTATTCTGACGATGGGGAGACCCAGTACTTC. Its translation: CASSYSDDGETQYF.

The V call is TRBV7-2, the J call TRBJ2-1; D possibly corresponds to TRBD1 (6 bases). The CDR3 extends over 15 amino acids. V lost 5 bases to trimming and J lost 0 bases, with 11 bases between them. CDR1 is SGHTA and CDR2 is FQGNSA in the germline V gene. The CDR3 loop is CASSIQGSSYNEQFF. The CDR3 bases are TGTGCCAGCAGCATCCAGGGGAGCTCCTACAATGAGCAGTTCTTC.

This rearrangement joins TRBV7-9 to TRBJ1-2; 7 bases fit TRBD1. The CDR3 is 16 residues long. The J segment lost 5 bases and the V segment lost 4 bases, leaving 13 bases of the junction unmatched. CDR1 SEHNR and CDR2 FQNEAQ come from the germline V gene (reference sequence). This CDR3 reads CASSSIYRQGGYGYTF. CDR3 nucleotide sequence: TGTGCCAGCAGCTCAATTTATCGACAGGGAGGTTATGGCTACACCTTC.

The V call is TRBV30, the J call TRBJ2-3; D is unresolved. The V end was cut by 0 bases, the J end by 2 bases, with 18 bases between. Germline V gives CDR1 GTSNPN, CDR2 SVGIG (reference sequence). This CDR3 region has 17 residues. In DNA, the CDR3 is TGTGCCTGGAGTGTACCCGGAGTACGACCTTCCACAGATACGCAGTATTTT. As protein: CAWSVPGVRPSTDTQYF.

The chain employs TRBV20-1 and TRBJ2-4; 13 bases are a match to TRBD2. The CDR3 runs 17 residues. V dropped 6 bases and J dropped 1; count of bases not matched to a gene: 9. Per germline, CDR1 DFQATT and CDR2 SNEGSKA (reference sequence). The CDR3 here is CSAITSGRAEAKNIQYF. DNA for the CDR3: TGCAGTGCGATCACTAGCGGGAGGGCGGAGGCCAAAAACATTCAGTACTTC.

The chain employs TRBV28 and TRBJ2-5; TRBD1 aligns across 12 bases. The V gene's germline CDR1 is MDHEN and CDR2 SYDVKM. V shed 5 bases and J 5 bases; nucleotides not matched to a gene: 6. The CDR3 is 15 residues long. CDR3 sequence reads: CASSDRDRGLETQYF. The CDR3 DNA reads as TGTGCCAGCAGTGACCGGGACAGGGGGCTTGAGACCCAGTACTTC.

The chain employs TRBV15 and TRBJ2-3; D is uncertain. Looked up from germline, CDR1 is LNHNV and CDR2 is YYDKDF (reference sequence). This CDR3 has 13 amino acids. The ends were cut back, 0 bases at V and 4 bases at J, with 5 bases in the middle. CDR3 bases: TGTGCCACCAGCAGAGAGGTGGCAGATACGCAGTATTTT. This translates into CATSREVADTQYF.

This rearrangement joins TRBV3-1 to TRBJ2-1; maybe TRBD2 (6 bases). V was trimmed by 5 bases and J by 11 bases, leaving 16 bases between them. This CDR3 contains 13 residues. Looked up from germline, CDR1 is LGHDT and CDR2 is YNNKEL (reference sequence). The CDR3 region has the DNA TGTGCCAGCAGCTCACCCGGGACTCCAAAGCAGTTCTTC. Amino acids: CASSSPGTPKQFF.

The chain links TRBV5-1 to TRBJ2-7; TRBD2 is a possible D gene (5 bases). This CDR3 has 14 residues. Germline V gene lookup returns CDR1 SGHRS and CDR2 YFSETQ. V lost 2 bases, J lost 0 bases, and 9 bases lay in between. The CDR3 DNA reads TGCGCCAGCAGCTTTAACGGACTCTCCTACGAGCAGTACTTC. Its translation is CASSFNGLSYEQYF. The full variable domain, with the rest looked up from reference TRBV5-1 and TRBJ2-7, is KAGVTQTPRYLIKTRGQQVTLSCSPISGHRSVSWYQQTPGQGLQFLFEYFSETQRNKGNFPGRFSGRQFSNSRSEMNVSTLELGDSALYLCASSFNGLSYEQYFGPGTRLTVT.

In nucleotides, the CDR3 is TGTGCCAGCAGCCAAGACGGGGGCAAGCCGGGTGAGCAGTACTTC. Residues: CASSQDGGKPGEQYF. V usage is TRBV4-2 and J usage is TRBJ2-7; perhaps D is TRBD1 or TRBD2 (6 bases each). The CDR3 loop spans 15 amino acids. The germline CDR1 and CDR2 sequences are LGHNA and YNFKEQ. Trimming removed 0 bases from V and 7 bases from J, with 16 bases in between.